These 20 T cell receptor beta chains originate from one sample sequenced in a study of T cell responses to AZD1222 COVID-19 vaccine. Sequenced by immunoSEQ multiplex PCR; TCRdb stores in-frame clones only, minus some. Found here are some 130,000 clones, about four fifths of them singletons; the top ten hold over 3.5%. The sequencing here drew on peripheral blood, taken on day 0 of AZD1222 vaccination. The source is an adult in good health.

V is TRBV11-3 and J is TRBJ2-2; D may be TRBD1 or TRBD2 (5 bases each). V was trimmed by 4 bases and J by 6 bases, leaving 12 bases between them. The V gene's germline CDR1 is SGHNT and CDR2 YENEEA. There are 14 residues in the CDR3. The CDR3 DNA is TGTGCCAGCAGCTCTGGGACGGTTGCCGGGGAGCTGTTTTTT. This encodes CASSSGTVAGELFF.

The chain employs TRBV19 and TRBJ1-1, with 11 bases fitting TRBD1. J gave up 5 bases and V 8 bases, and 10 bases lay outside the gene matches. The CDR3 sequence is 15 residues long. Germline V gene lookup returns CDR1 LNHDA and CDR2 SQIVND (reference sequence). The CDR3 DNA follows: TGTGCCAGTTACGGGACAGGGGGGTTATGGACTGAAGCTTTCTTT. Its protein product is CASYGTGGLWTEAFF.

The chain has TRBV4-1 and TRBJ1-2; maybe TRBD1 (5 bases). The CDR3 is made up of 13 amino acids. Germline CDR1 and CDR2: MGHRA and YSYEKL. V was shortened by 3 bases and J by 8 bases, with 13 bases between the two germline ends. DNA of the CDR3: TGCGCCAGCAGCCAGGTGTATAGGGGCGGCTACACCTTC. Amino acid sequence: CASSQVYRGGYTF.

This clone was observed a single time. The chain has TRBV19 and TRBJ2-1; 9 positions agree with TRBD2. The CDR3 is 14 amino acids. With V trimmed by 7 bases and J by 6 bases, 7 bases remained unmatched. Germline CDR1 reads LNHDA; CDR2 reads SQIVND (reference sequence). As DNA, the CDR3 is TGTGCCAGTACCACCGGGACTAGCTTCAATGAGCAGTTCTTC. Protein sequence: CASTTGTSFNEQFF.

This clone was detected once. The chain is built from TRBV3-1 (or the pseudogene TRBV3-2) and TRBJ2-7, with D possibly matching TRBD2 (6 bases). V was trimmed by 1 base and J by 4 bases, leaving 11 bases between them. The CDR3 is 14 residues long. The germline V gene encodes CDR1 LGHDT and CDR2 YNNKEL (reference sequence). This CDR3 is CASSQVAGRYEQYF. Here the CDR3 DNA reads TGTGCCAGCAGCCAAGTCGCGGGGCGATACGAGCAGTACTTC.

This chain joins TRBV18 and TRBJ1-4; D is unclear. CDR1 is KGHSH and CDR2 is LQKENI in the germline V gene. The CDR3 sequence is 14 residues long. The ends were cut back, 3 bases at V and 6 bases at J, with 11 bases in the middle. This CDR3 is CASSPTGVDEKLFF. The CDR3, as DNA: TGTGCCAGCTCACCTACTGGGGTGGATGAAAAACTGTTTTTT.

This chain links TRBV4-1 with TRBJ1-2; no clear D gene. CDR3 length: 15 amino acids. V lost 4 bases and J 4 bases, leaving 16 bases between the germline ends. Germline V CDR1 and CDR2: MGHRA, YSYEKL. This CDR3 is CASSRKEGDGYGYTF. CDR3 DNA sequence: TGCGCCAGCAGCCGAAAAGAGGGAGATGGCTATGGCTACACCTTC.

The chain employs TRBV5-1 and TRBJ1-1; no clear D. CDR1 is SGHRS, CDR2 YFSETQ, per germline. V shed 1 base and J shed 2 bases, with 12 bases lying between them. The CDR3 contains 15 residues. CDR3 sequence: CASSLSPGSNTEAFF. CDR3 sequence (DNA): TGCGCCAGCAGCTTGTCACCAGGTAGTAACACTGAAGCTTTCTTT.

The chain carries TRBV18 and TRBJ2-5; D remains unclear. Germline V gene data show CDR1 as KGHSH and CDR2 as LQKENI. Trimming stripped 1 base from V and 5 bases from J, with 5 bases between. The CDR3 has 12 residues. CDR3 DNA sequence: TGTGCCAGCTCACCACAAGGGGAGACCCAGTACTTC. Translation: CASSPQGETQYF.

V gene TRBV6-5 combines with J gene TRBJ1-2, with a possible D match to TRBD1 (5 bases). Per germline, CDR1 MNHEY and CDR2 SVGAGI. Trimming removed 5 bases from V and 5 bases from J, with 15 bases in between. The CDR3 contains 14 residues. The chain's CDR3 is CASSNDRGFYGYTF. CDR3 sequence (DNA): TGTGCCAGCAGTAACGACAGAGGCTTTTATGGCTACACCTTC.

This chain uses TRBV28 with TRBJ1-1; D uncertain. The CDR3 runs to 16 residues. The V end was cut by 8 bases, the J end by 6 bases, with 25 bases between. Germline CDR1 and CDR2: MDHEN and SYDVKM. The chain's CDR3 is CASPSPEQGLYPEAFF. The CDR3 nucleotides are TGTGCCAGCCCTTCCCCCGAACAAGGGCTTTACCCTGAAGCTTTCTTT.

The chain is built from TRBV5-1 and TRBJ2-2, with TRBD1 identical over 7 bases. The CDR3 is 15 amino acids. Per the germline V gene, CDR1 is SGHRS and CDR2 is YFSETQ. J lost 5 bases, V lost 0 bases, and 4 bases had no gene match. DNA for the CDR3: TGCGCCAGCAGCTTGGTGGCAGGGGGTACCGGGGAGCTGTTTTTT. It translates to CASSLVAGGTGELFF.

This chain uses TRBV5-4 with TRBJ1-1; D uncertain. The length of the CDR3 is 13 residues. The V end was cut by 4 bases, the J end by 1 base, with 8 bases between. In germline, CDR1 is SGHNT, CDR2 YYREEE (reference sequence). The CDR3: CASSPRQNTEAFF. The CDR3 nucleotides are TGTGCCAGCAGCCCTAGACAGAACACTGAAGCTTTCTTT.

This clone was recorded once. This chain connects TRBV28 to TRBJ1-1; 8 bases line up with TRBD1. Germline V gives CDR1 MDHEN, CDR2 SYDVKM. The trim removed 5 bases at V and 6 bases at J, leaving 5 bases unmatched. The CDR3 totals 13 residues. CDR3 DNA: TGTGCCAGCAGTCCTCAGGACAGGGCTGAAGCTTTCTTT. Its protein product is CASSPQDRAEAFF.

The chain combines TRBV11-2 with TRBJ1-5; D is unclear. The CDR3 contains 15 residues. The germline V and J ends were trimmed by 2 bases and 0 bases, with 8 bases remaining between them. Germline V lookup: CDR1 SGHAT, CDR2 FQNNGV. CDR3 nucleotide sequence: TGTGCCAGCAGCTTATTTCCAAATAGCAATCAGCCCCAGCATTTT. Translation: CASSLFPNSNQPQHF.

The chain carries TRBV28 and TRBJ1-2, with D unclear. This CDR3 is 17 amino acids long. Germline V gene lookup returns CDR1 MDHEN and CDR2 SYDVKM. Trimming took 2 bases from V and 0 from J, leaving 16 bases between them. CDR3 DNA sequence: TGTGCCAGCAGTTTACCTAAACTGGGGAGTCCTAACTATGGCTACACCTTC. It yields the protein CASSLPKLGSPNYGYTF.

The chain combines TRBV4-1 with TRBJ1-4; D call uncertain. Trimming stripped 0 bases from V and 3 bases from J, with 14 bases between. Germline loops: CDR1 MGHRA, CDR2 YSYEKL. This CDR3 has 17 amino acids. This CDR3 is CASSQEIQLGANEKLFF. CDR3 DNA sequence: TGCGCCAGCAGCCAAGAGATCCAACTAGGTGCTAATGAAAAACTGTTTTTT.

V gene TRBV30 combines with J gene TRBJ1-5; 7 positions agree with TRBD1. The CDR3 has 16 residues. Germline V CDR1 and CDR2: GTSNPN, SVGIG (reference sequence). The junction had 13 bases not matched to a gene; V was cut back by 2 bases and J by 6 bases. CDR3 in DNA: TGTGCCTGGAGTATAACTTCGGGACAGAGGAGTCAGCCCCAGCATTTT. Translating gives CAWSITSGQRSQPQHF. The full variable domain, in which reference TRBV30 and TRBJ1-5 provide the parts outside the CDR3, is SQTIHQWPATLVQPVGSPLSLECTVEGTSNPNLYWYRQAAGRGLQLLFYSVGIGQISSEVPQNLSASRPQDRQFILSSKKLLLSDSGFYLCAWSITSGQRSQPQHFGDGTRLSIL.

The chain uses TRBV5-1 and TRBJ2-3, with D perhaps TRBD2 (5 bases). This CDR3 spans 15 amino acids. In germline, CDR1 is SGHRS, CDR2 YFSETQ. Trimming removed 4 bases at V and 3 bases at J, with 15 bases between. CDR3 nucleotides: TGCGCCAGCAGCCTCTACGGGGTGGGGACAGATACGCAGTATTTT. It yields the protein CASSLYGVGTDTQYF.

Worth noting for this clone: At one boundary the junction diverges from the germline segment, which might be a read error. The chain uses TRBV30 and TRBJ1-2, with D possibly being TRBD1 (5 bases). Germline V gives CDR1 GTSNPN, CDR2 SVGIG (reference sequence). The CDR3 runs 10 residues. CDR3 loop: CAWSGGPLAF. CDR3 DNA sequence: TGTGCCTGGAGTGGGGGACCCCTCGCCTTC.